A selection of T cell receptor beta chains follows, all from one sample in a study of blood T cells in healthy people across ages. TCRdb re-called the 5' RACE reads with MiXCR, one entry per CDR3 protein. The sample carries about 1.7 million distinct CDR3 sequences, 25% to 30% recorded once. The sample consisted of blood. Source of these receptors: a woman aged 25-40 years in good health. Both conserved end residues are part of each CDR3. Each record gives: V gene, J gene, D gene, clone size, CDR3 DNA, CDR3 protein. D genes are given only for firm matches. Clone size appears in some rows only: once, few, many, or a class for an expanded clone.

v_call: TRBV28; j_call: TRBJ2-7; d_call: NA; clone_size: NA; cdr3_nt: TGTGCCAGCAGTGAAGGGGGGGGCGGTGGACGCTACGAGCAGTACTTC; cdr3_aa: CASSEGGGGGRYEQYF
v_call: TRBV2; j_call: TRBJ1-5; d_call: NA; clone_size: NA; cdr3_nt: TGTGCCAGCAGGGAAAGTCGTGTCAATCAGCCCCAGCATTTT; cdr3_aa: CASRESRVNQPQHF
v_call: TRBV4-3; j_call: TRBJ2-4; d_call: TRBD2; clone_size: many; cdr3_nt: TGCGCCAGCAGCCAAAAGGCCGGGGCGGGAGGGCCGGTCATTCAGTACTTC; cdr3_aa: CASSQKAGAGGPVIQYF
v_call: TRBV4-1; j_call: TRBJ2-1; d_call: TRBD1; clone_size: many; cdr3_nt: TGCGCCAGCAGCCATGGGCCCGGACAGGGGTCCTACAATGAGCAGTTCTTC; cdr3_aa: CASSHGPGQGSYNEQFF
v_call: TRBV7-9; j_call: TRBJ2-4; d_call: TRBD1; clone_size: NA; cdr3_nt: TGTGCCAGCAGCTTAGGACAGGGGGCCTCCTACAAGCAGTACTTC; cdr3_aa: CASSLGQGASYKQYF
v_call: TRBV5-1; j_call: TRBJ1-3; d_call: TRBD1; clone_size: NA; cdr3_nt: TGCGCCGGCAGCACCTCGACAGGGCACGGAGGAAACACCATATATTTT; cdr3_aa: CAGSTSTGHGGNTIYF
v_call: TRBV20-1; j_call: TRBJ1-4; d_call: NA; clone_size: few; cdr3_nt: TGCAGTGCTAGAGAAGAACCGACGGCGAATGAAAAACTGTTTTTT; cdr3_aa: CSAREEPTANEKLFF
v_call: TRBV29-1; j_call: TRBJ2-1; d_call: NA; clone_size: many; cdr3_nt: TGCAGCGCCAGAGGCGGGACGAGCTCCTACAATGAGCAGTTCTTC; cdr3_aa: CSARGGTSSYNEQFF
v_call: TRBV20-1; j_call: TRBJ2-1; d_call: TRBD2; clone_size: NA; cdr3_nt: TGCAGTGCTAGAGCACTAGCGGGAGTTGAGCAGTTCTTC; cdr3_aa: CSARALAGVEQFF
v_call: TRBV20-1; j_call: TRBJ1-5; d_call: TRBD1; clone_size: NA; cdr3_nt: TGCAGTGCCCTCGGACAGGGACCGTTAAATCAGCCCCAGCATTTT; cdr3_aa: CSALGQGPLNQPQHF
v_call: TRBV7-9; j_call: TRBJ2-7; d_call: NA; clone_size: NA; cdr3_nt: TGTGCCAGCAGCTTAGCCCTAGCAGTAAACGAGCAGTACTTC; cdr3_aa: CASSLALAVNEQYF
v_call: TRBV5-1; j_call: TRBJ2-2; d_call: TRBD2; clone_size: many; cdr3_nt: TGTGCCAGCAGCTTGGCGGGGGGGACCGGGGAGCTGTTTTTT; cdr3_aa: CASSLAGGTGELFF
v_call: TRBV7-9; j_call: TRBJ1-4; d_call: TRBD1; clone_size: NA; cdr3_nt: TGTGCCAGCAGCACCTGGACAGGGAGAGCAACTAATGAAAAACTGTTTTTT; cdr3_aa: CASSTWTGRATNEKLFF
v_call: TRBV29-1; j_call: TRBJ2-7; d_call: TRBD2; clone_size: once; cdr3_nt: TGCAGCGTTGTTGCTAGCGGGGACCTATACGAGCAGTACTTC; cdr3_aa: CSVVASGDLYEQYF
v_call: TRBV6-5; j_call: TRBJ1-2; d_call: TRBD1; clone_size: many; cdr3_nt: TGTGCCAGCAGTTACTCTGGGACAGGGGGACGGGGCTACACCTTC; cdr3_aa: CASSYSGTGGRGYTF
v_call: TRBV7-2; j_call: TRBJ2-3; d_call: NA; clone_size: NA; cdr3_nt: TGTGCCAGCAGCTTAGAGGGGGTTCTCGATACGCAGTATTTT; cdr3_aa: CASSLEGVLDTQYF
v_call: TRBV2; j_call: TRBJ1-5; d_call: NA; clone_size: NA; cdr3_nt: TGTGCCAGCAGCCCCACGGGCCCCGGAACCCAGCATTTT; cdr3_aa: CASSPTGPGTQHF